Below are 25 T cell receptor beta chains sequenced from a single sample in a study of T cell repertoires in cytomegalovirus infection. TCRdb redid the calling of the reads with MiXCR, one entry per CDR3 protein. The repertoire holds approximately 630,000 distinct CDR3 sequences, with 20% to 25% as singletons. Sequencing was performed on CD8+ T cells from PBMCs. These receptors originate from a human donor in good health (CMV status not recorded). Some clones in this sample may be carry-over from other donors' samples.

Worth noting for this clonotype: This may arise from a read error, as a much more abundant clone is one base away. The rearrangement links TRBV6-8 to TRBJ2-1; no reliable D call. The germline CDR1 and CDR2 sequences are MNHGY and SAAAGT. This CDR3 is 15 amino acids long. CDR3 amino acids: CASNYSSWAYNEQFF. The CDR3 DNA is TGTGCCAGCAATTACTCGTCCTGGGCCTACAATGAGCAGTTCTTC.

This clonotype appeared many times. This chain uses TRBV7-9 with TRBJ2-1; D is possibly TRBD1 or TRBD2 (5 bases each). The length of the CDR3 is 15 residues. Trimming shortened V by 4 bases and J by 1 base, and 11 bases separated the two germline ends. Looked up from germline, CDR1 is SEHNR and CDR2 is FQNEAQ (reference sequence). The CDR3 region is CASSSGTASYNEQFF. CDR3 coding DNA: TGTGCCAGCAGCTCCGGGACGGCATCCTACAATGAGCAGTTCTTC.

The chain combines TRBV24-1 with TRBJ2-6; the match to TRBD1 covers 11 bases. V trimming: 4 bases; J trimming: 0 bases; junction bases outside the gene matches: 7. CDR1 and CDR2 from the germline V gene are KGHDR and SFDVKD. CDR3 length equals 19 residues. The CDR3 loop reads CATSEFSGTGGSGANVLTF. As DNA, the CDR3 is TGTGCCACCAGTGAATTCTCCGGGACAGGGGGCTCTGGGGCCAACGTCCTGACTTTC.

This clonotype was counted ten times or more. The genes are TRBV28 and TRBJ2-1; D is perhaps TRBD1 (6 bases). Looked up from germline, CDR1 is MDHEN and CDR2 is SYDVKM. This CDR3 region has 15 residues. The ends were cut back, 5 bases at V and 4 bases at J, with 15 bases in the middle. CDR3 sequence (DNA): TGTGCCAGCAGTCAACAGGGAACCCGATACAATGAGCAGTTCTTC. This gives the protein CASSQQGTRYNEQFF.

There are a few counts of this clonotype. The chain carries TRBV12-5 and TRBJ2-5, with 12 bases identical to TRBD1. Germline V gives CDR1 LGHNT, CDR2 FRNRAP. J lost 5 bases, V lost 9 bases, and 13 bases had no gene match. CDR3 length equals 16 residues. The CDR3 region is CASDPGQGAPWETQYF. CDR3 nucleotides: TGTGCTAGCGATCCGGGACAGGGGGCCCCATGGGAGACCCAGTACTTC. The full variable domain, its missing parts supplied by reference TRBV12-5 and TRBJ2-5, is DARVTQTPRHKVTEMGQEVTMRCQPILGHNTVFWYRQTMMQGLELLAYFRNRAPLDDSGMPKDRFSAEMPDATLATLKIQPSEPRDSAVYFCASDPGQGAPWETQYFGPGTRLLVL.

J is TRBJ2-6 and V is TRBV28; possible D gene TRBD2, 6 bases. The CDR3 is made up of 15 amino acids. Trimming cost V 5 bases and J 2 bases, with 10 bases left between them. Germline V lookup: CDR1 MDHEN, CDR2 SYDVKM. CDR3 sequence: CASSAGEAGANVLTF. CDR3 nucleotides: TGTGCCAGCAGTGCCGGGGAGGCTGGGGCCAACGTCCTGACTTTC.

This clonotype was seen at least ten times. As DNA, the CDR3 is TGTGCCAGCAGCTTAGTAGGGACCCAAAACATTCAGTACTTC. Its translation is CASSLVGTQNIQYF. The genes are TRBV7-8 and TRBJ2-4; D tentatively fits TRBD1 or TRBD2 (5 bases each). The germline CDR1 and CDR2 sequences are SGHVS and FQNEAQ. The CDR3 covers 14 residues. V was pared by 1 base and J by 5 bases, with 9 bases between.

Only a few counts were recorded for this clonotype. The chain links TRBV10-3 to TRBJ2-1, with TRBD2 matching 9 bases. The CDR3 consists of 16 residues. Trimming removed 2 bases from V and 7 bases from J; junction bases left unmatched: 9. Germline V CDR1 and CDR2: ENHRY, SYGVKD. CDR3 nucleotide sequence: TGTGCCATCAGTGAGCCGGGAGCGGGGGGCTTGAATGAGCAGTTCTTC. Translating gives CAISEPGAGGLNEQFF.

Remarks on this clonotype: A read error may produce the germline difference seen at one junction end. This rearrangement joins TRBV7-9 to TRBJ2-7; D is undetermined. Germline V gives CDR1 SEHNR, CDR2 FQNEAQ (reference sequence). The CDR3 contains 13 residues. CDR3 sequence reads: CANSLDGPYEQYF. The CDR3 DNA follows: TGTGCCAACAGCCTTGATGGACCCTACGAGCAGTACTTC.

The rearrangement uses TRBV28 and TRBJ1-1; the D is unclear. In germline, CDR1 is MDHEN, CDR2 SYDVKM. The CDR3 has 12 amino acids. Trimming pared 7 bases from V and 5 bases from J, leaving 11 bases between. CDR3 sequence: CASIRGRTEAFF. CDR3 sequence (DNA): TGTGCCAGCATCCGAGGGAGGACTGAAGCTTTCTTT.

The chain carries TRBV10-3 and TRBJ1-2, with TRBD1 matching 8 bases. The ends lost 9 bases at V and 6 bases at J; junction bases unmatched: 6. Looked up from germline, CDR1 is ENHRY and CDR2 is SYGVKD. There are 12 residues in the CDR3. The CDR3 bases are TGTGCCATTGTGGACAGGGAAAATGGCTACACCTTC. Encoded protein: CAIVDRENGYTF.

CDR3 protein: CASIKEGNTEAFF. DNA for the CDR3: TGTGCCAGCATTAAGGAGGGTAACACTGAAGCTTTCTTT. V and J are TRBV25-1 and TRBJ1-1; D remains ambiguous. The germline CDR1 and CDR2 sequences are MGHDK and SYGVNS. CDR3 size: 13 residues. V lost 7 bases, J lost 2 bases, and 11 bases lay in between.

CDR3 DNA sequence: TGTGCCAGCAGCTTGGATCGGACAGGGTTTGGCTATGGCTACACCTTC. Translating it yields CASSLDRTGFGYGYTF. This chain links TRBV12-3 or TRBV12-4 with TRBJ1-2; 8 bases align to TRBD1. V was pared by 6 bases and J by 4 bases, with 13 bases of the junction left unmatched. The CDR3 has 16 residues.

J is TRBJ2-7 and V is TRBV19, with 12 bases aligning to TRBD1. This CDR3 is built from 15 residues. Germline CDR1 is LNHDA and CDR2 is SQIVND (reference sequence). The V gene end was trimmed by 5 bases and the J gene end by 6 bases; junction bases not matched to a gene: 8. The CDR3 DNA sequence: TGTGCCAGTAGTTTTACCGGGACAGGGGGCGCCGAGCAGTACTTC. This gives the protein CASSFTGTGGAEQYF.

This rearrangement joins TRBV7-9 to TRBJ2-1; D remains unclear. Germline V lookup: CDR1 SEHNR, CDR2 FQNEAQ (reference sequence). The CDR3 sequence is 12 residues long. The V and J ends lost 2 bases and 10 bases respectively, with 9 bases between them. CDR3 coding DNA: TGTGCCAGCAGCTTATCCTCCTCCGAGCAGTTCTTC. Translating gives CASSLSSSEQFF.

This chain links TRBV27 with TRBJ2-1; perhaps D is TRBD1 or TRBD2 (5 bases each). CDR3 length: 15 residues. Deletions cut 5 bases from V and 10 bases from J, with 21 bases between. Germline assignment: CDR1 MNHEY and CDR2 SMNVEV (reference sequence). In DNA form, the CDR3 reads TGTGCCAGCAGTCTTACTATCGGGACGGTCGACGAGCAGTTCTTC. This sequence encodes CASSLTIGTVDEQFF.

V and J are TRBV6-2 or TRBV6-3 and TRBJ1-1, with D perhaps TRBD1 (5 bases). Trimming took off 7 bases at V and 0 bases at J, with 12 bases between the two ends. Germline V gene lookup returns CDR1 MNHEY and CDR2 SVGEGT. The CDR3 extends over 14 amino acids. Here the CDR3 reads CASTQDTMNTEAFF. CDR3 bases: TGTGCCAGCACCCAGGACACGATGAACACTGAAGCTTTCTTT.

Details on this clonotype: This sequence may be a read error, since a much larger clone differs from it by one base. The chain combines TRBV7-2 with TRBJ1-2; no clear D gene. V was pared by 5 bases and J by 5 bases, with 21 bases between. The CDR3 has 16 residues. CDR1 SGHTA and CDR2 FQGNSA come from the germline V gene. The CDR3 nucleotides read TGTGCCAGCAGCATAGACCCCCGGGGTACGACTTATGGCTACACCTTC. Protein: CASSIDPRGTTYGYTF.

A note on this clonotype: At one end the junction does not follow the germline gene, possibly because of a read error. The V gene is TRBV28, the J gene TRBJ1-1; D is possibly TRBD1 (6 bases). The CDR3 sequence is 14 residues long. The germline V gene encodes CDR1 MDHEN and CDR2 SYDVKM. CDR3: CVSGGRGGITEAFF. DNA for the CDR3: TGTGTCAGCGGGGGTAGGGGGGGTATCACTGAAGCTTTCTTT. Variable domain in full (rest from reference TRBV28 and TRBJ1-1): DVKVTQSSRYLVKRTGEKVFLECVQDMDHENMFWYRQDPGLGLRLIYFSYDVKMKEKGDIPEGYSVSREKKERFSLILESASTNQTSMYLCVSGGRGGITEAFFGQGTRLTVV.

With regard to this clonotype: A much larger clonotype is one base distant, so this may be a read error. This sequence joins TRBV7-4 and TRBJ2-7; D is unresolved. V lost 5 bases, J lost 5 bases, and 13 bases lay in between. CDR3 length: 13 residues. Per the germline V gene, CDR1 is SGHVT and CDR2 is SQSDAQ. CDR3 sequence: CASSPRWSHEQYF. The CDR3 region has the DNA TGTGCCAGCAGCCCGAGGTGGTCCCACGAGCAGTACTTC.

This clonotype has only a few counts. CDR3 DNA: TGTGCCAGCAGTTACCAGGGACAGGGGGCGAGGGGCTACACCTTC. Its translation: CASSYQGQGARGYTF. The rearrangement uses TRBV6-5 and TRBJ1-2; 12 bases map to TRBD1. The germline V gene encodes CDR1 MNHEY and CDR2 SVGAGI. The CDR3 is made up of 15 amino acids. V gave up 2 bases and J gave up 8 bases; unmatched junction bases: 6.

This clonotype was counted ten times or more. In DNA form, the CDR3 reads TGTGCCAGCAGCACAGCCGGGACAGGTCACAATGAGCAGTTCTTC. Protein sequence: CASSTAGTGHNEQFF. The V gene is TRBV7-8, the J gene TRBJ2-1; the match to TRBD1 covers 8 bases. This CDR3 is built from 15 residues. Germline V gene sequence: CDR1 SGHVS, CDR2 FQNEAQ. After removal of 5 bases from V and 5 bases from J, the junction contained 8 bases not matched to a gene.

This clonotype was counted ten times or more. The chain links TRBV7-2 to TRBJ1-2, with 7 nucleotides matching TRBD1. The V gene's germline CDR1 is SGHTA and CDR2 FQGNSA. The V segment lost 5 bases and the J segment 1 base; nucleotides outside the gene matches: 13. The CDR3 is 17 amino acids. The CDR3 region is CASSQRQGRLLNYGYTF. CDR3 nucleotides: TGTGCCAGCAGCCAGCGACAGGGACGACTCCTTAACTATGGCTACACCTTC.

The V gene is TRBV15, the J gene TRBJ2-1, with 9 positions matching TRBD1. Germline values: CDR1 LNHNV, CDR2 YYDKDF (reference sequence). CDR3 size: 14 residues. The V segment lost 2 bases and the J segment 7 bases; nucleotides outside the gene matches: 3. The CDR3 DNA is TGTGCCACCAGCAGACGACAGGGGGGTAATGAGCAGTTCTTC. Translating it yields CATSRRQGGNEQFF.

This clonotype showed up just a few times. V gene TRBV14 combines with J gene TRBJ1-1; D not certain. The V gene lost 3 bases and the J gene lost 7 bases, with 6 bases spanning the gap. The CDR3 has 11 residues. Germline CDR1 is SGHDN and CDR2 is FVKESK. CDR3 sequence (DNA): TGTGCCAGCAGCCAGGGGTTTGAAGCTTTCTTT. Amino acids: CASSQGFEAFF.